The 5 T cell receptor beta chains below all came from one sample that was sequenced in a study of T cells in Graves' hyperthyroidism and ophthalmopathy. From RNA transcripts, TCR beta CDR3 regions were amplified. The TCR CDR3 first-round RT-PCR relied on the HTBI primer set. TCRdb independently ran MiXCR on the multiplex PCR reads; one entry per CDR3 protein. This table has under 400,000 distinct CDR3 sequences, 16% appearing once. Sequencing was performed on blood. Receptors were obtained from a man aged 30 to 45 with Graves' hyperthyroidism.

The chain recombines TRBV5-1 with TRBJ1-2; tentative D call: TRBD1 (5 bases). Germline-derived CDR1 and CDR2 are SGHRS and YFSETQ. V was trimmed by 4 bases and J by 7 bases, leaving 14 bases between them. This CDR3 spans 13 amino acids. Here the CDR3 reads CASSPEGAGGYTF. The CDR3, as DNA: TGCGCCAGCAGCCCCGAAGGGGCGGGTGGCTACACCTTC.

There are many counts of this clonotype. The chain uses TRBV11-3 and TRBJ1-6; D is ambiguous. Between the trimmed V and J ends, which lost 4 bases and 7 bases, there was a span of 11 bases. The CDR3 is 14 amino acids. CDR1 and CDR2 from the germline V gene are SGHNT and YENEEA. The CDR3 nucleotides are TGTGCCAGCAGCTCCGGCAGTAACAATTCACCCCTCCACTTT. Residues: CASSSGSNNSPLHF.

The chain couples TRBV28 to TRBJ1-5, with a possible D match to TRBD1 (6 bases). Germline CDR1 is MDHEN and CDR2 is SYDVKM. The CDR3 is 14 amino acids. Trimming removed 2 bases at V and 7 bases at J, with 12 bases between. This CDR3 is CASSLGGGGQPQHF. The CDR3, as DNA: TGTGCCAGCAGTTTAGGGGGCGGGGGACAGCCCCAGCATTTT.

The sample holds many counts of this clonotype. V gene TRBV6-2 or TRBV6-3 combines with J gene TRBJ2-1, with D possibly TRBD1 on 5 matching bases. There are 14 residues in the CDR3. Per germline, CDR1 MNHEY and CDR2 SVGEGT. V dropped 6 bases and J dropped 5 bases, with 14 bases sitting between them. Here the CDR3 reads CASRRGQIDNEQFF. CDR3 coding DNA: TGTGCCAGCAGACGCGGACAAATTGACAATGAGCAGTTCTTC.

About this clonotype itself: A much larger clone lies one base from this, so it may be a read error. The CDR3 DNA follows: TGTGCCAGCAGTTTACGGGGTACCGAGCAGTACTTC. This encodes CASSLRGTEQYF. This chain uses TRBV12-3 or TRBV12-4 with TRBJ2-7; D perhaps matches TRBD2 (5 bases). With 2 bases removed from V and 6 bases from J, the gap between germline ends came to 8 bases. This CDR3 is 12 amino acids long.